This paragraph reports one TCR beta chain. Its antigen is not known. A multiplex PCR was run with 60 Vbeta primers and 13 Jbeta primers. Using immunoSEQ multiplex PCR, the repertoire was profiled, and TCRdb retains in-frame clones only, with some absent. The table lists about 130,000 clones, around 80% of them singletons, with 5% to 8.5% in the top ten. The CDR3 extends over 15 amino acids. The V segment lost 5 bases and the J segment 5 bases; nucleotides outside the gene matches: 10. CDR1 and CDR2 (germline): MNHEY, SMNVEV (reference sequence). The entry originates in a study of cytomegalovirus exposure and HLA in healthy donors. About the study: Early on, a data release was issued that held 80 million or so unique TCRs from HLA-typed donors. Membership in the Caucasian-associated ancestry cluster was found for around four fifths of a few hundred genotyped donors. General study results and limits: Researchers left out some V segments, among them TRBV6-2 and TRBV6-3, as indistinguishable. Presence/absence analyses supposed approximately even sequencing depth among donors.

The V and J genes are TRBV27 and TRBJ2-5; 8 nucleotides line up with TRBD1. Input material: PBMCs. This receptor was taken from a man between 35 and 55 years old in good health and CMV-seropositive. Here the CDR3 DNA reads TGTGCCAGCAGTCACAGGGGGTTTGGTTTGGAGACCCAGTACTTC. Protein product: CASSHRGFGLETQYF.